This T cell receptor beta chain derives from a study of blood T cell repertoires in COVID-19. Study-level background: PBMCs, B-cell-depleted T cells, or T cells were the source of the cDNA or gDNA that made up the material.

CDR3 size: 20 residues. The trim removed 3 bases at V and 2 bases at J, leaving 14 bases unmatched. The V gene's germline CDR1 is MNHEY and CDR2 SMNVEV (reference sequence). Authors' data handling: Reference gene primer amplification yielded estimated nucleated cell counts. Profiling relied on immunoSEQ multiplex PCR, and the TCRdb table lists in-frame clones only, not all of them. That table furnishes V, J and clone size, whereas the DNA furnished D and trimming. The table records under 200,000 clones, 84% of them present only once. The receptor's source is a young man with active or convalescent COVID-19. The chain combines TRBV27 with TRBJ2-7, with 15 positions matching TRBD2. Input material: peripheral blood. CDR3 bases: TGTGCCAGCAGTTTTTCCCATCCGGGACTAGCGGGAGGATGGGCCTACGAGCAGTACTTC. This gives the protein CASSFSHPGLAGGWAYEQYF.